This T cell receptor beta chain was identified in a study of cytomegalovirus exposure and HLA in healthy donors. About this clone itself: The antigen remains unidentified.

Study outcomes and limitations: A few CMV-associated chains proved CMV antigen-specific in vitro.

60 Vbeta and 13 Jbeta primers were used in PCR. Generated by immunoSEQ multiplex PCR, the TCRdb table keeps only in-frame clones and is missing some. The data show approximately 200,000 clones, more than 75% seen once. The CDR3 is 15 amino acids. Sequencing input: PBMCs. The J gene is TRBJ2-3, the V gene TRBV12-2; the D call in the table, TRBD1, was not verified against the DNA. TRBV12-2 is labeled a pseudogene. The receptor was isolated from a human donor in good health. The CDR3, as DNA: TGTGCAAGTCGCACCAGGGGACAGGGGTCAGATACGCAGTATTTT. Amino acid sequence: CASRTRGQGSDTQYF.